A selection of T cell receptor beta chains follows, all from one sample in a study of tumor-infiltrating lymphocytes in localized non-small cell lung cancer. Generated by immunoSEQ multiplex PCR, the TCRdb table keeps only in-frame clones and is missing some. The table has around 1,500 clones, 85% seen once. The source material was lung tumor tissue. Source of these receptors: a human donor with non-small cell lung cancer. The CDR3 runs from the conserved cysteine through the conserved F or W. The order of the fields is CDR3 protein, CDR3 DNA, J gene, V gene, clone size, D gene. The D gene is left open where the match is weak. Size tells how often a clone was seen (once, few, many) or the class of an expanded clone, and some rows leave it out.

CDR3: CASSPFFPHRELFF; DNA: TGTGCCAGCAGCCCTTTTTTCCCGCACCGGGAGCTGTTTTTT; J: TRBJ2-2; V: TRBV11-3; size: NA; D: NA
CDR3: CASRGLAGGLEQFF; DNA: TGCGCCAGCAGAGGTCTAGCGGGGGGACTGGAGCAGTTCTTC; J: TRBJ2-1; V: TRBV4-1; size: NA; D: TRBD2
CDR3: CASSLAAGGLQYF; DNA: TGTGCCAGCAGCTTAGCGGCGGGGGGGCTGCAGTACTTC; J: TRBJ2-5; V: TRBV7-6; size: NA; D: TRBD2
CDR3: CASGTVTLHF; DNA: TGTGCCAGCGGGACGGTCACCCTCCACTTT; J: TRBJ1-6; V: TRBV2; size: NA; D: NA
CDR3: CASSKVGLASNTGELFF; DNA: TGTGCCAGCAGCAAAGTTGGCCTAGCGTCTAACACCGGGGAGCTGTTTTTT; J: TRBJ2-2; V: TRBV21-1; size: NA; D: NA
CDR3: CASSPVIAQTRNYGYTF; DNA: TGTGCCAGCAGCCCCGTAATCGCACAGACACGGAACTATGGCTACACCTTC; J: TRBJ1-2; V: TRBV7-8; size: NA; D: NA
CDR3: CASSLVQSNEQFF; DNA: TGCGCCAGCAGCTTGGTTCAGTCCAATGAGCAGTTCTTC; J: TRBJ2-1; V: TRBV5-1; size: NA; D: NA
CDR3: CASTPDGPAMNTEAFF; DNA: TGTGCCAGCACCCCAGACGGTCCAGCCATGAACACTGAAGCTTTCTTT; J: TRBJ1-1; V: TRBV14; size: NA; D: NA
CDR3: CASSAIGLAPSTDTQYF; DNA: TGTGCCAGCAGCGCCATCGGACTAGCGCCGAGCACAGATACGCAGTATTTT; J: TRBJ2-3; V: TRBV7-2; size: NA; D: TRBD2
CDR3: CASSLIGGENTEAFF; DNA: TGTGCCAGCAGTTTAATAGGGGGGGAGAACACTGAAGCTTTCTTT; J: TRBJ1-1; V: TRBV28; size: NA; D: NA
CDR3: CASSRTGVSQPQHF; DNA: TGTGCCAGCAGTAGGACAGGGGTGAGTCAGCCCCAGCATTTT; J: TRBJ1-5; V: TRBV2; size: NA; D: TRBD1
CDR3: CASSLLTQNTGELFF; DNA: TGTGCCAGCAGCTTATTGACACAGAACACCGGGGAGCTGTTTTTT; J: TRBJ2-2; V: TRBV5-4; size: NA; D: NA
CDR3: CASSLRTLGGETQYF; DNA: TGTGCCAGCAGCTTGCGGACCTTAGGAGGGGAGACCCAGTACTTC; J: TRBJ2-5; V: TRBV5-6; size: NA; D: NA
CDR3: CSALERRGYTF; DNA: TGCAGCGCCCTGGAACGTAGAGGCTACACCTTC; J: TRBJ1-2; V: TRBV29-1; size: NA; D: NA
CDR3: CASSPNSPNQPQHF; DNA: TGTGCCAGCTCACCAAACAGCCCAAATCAGCCCCAGCATTTT; J: TRBJ1-5; V: TRBV18; size: NA; D: NA
CDR3: CASSKGLATVQETQYF; DNA: TGTGCCAGCAGCAAGGGACTAGCGACAGTTCAAGAGACCCAGTACTTC; J: TRBJ2-5; V: TRBV7-7; size: NA; D: TRBD2
CDR3: CSGVAGGGDTQYF; DNA: TGCAGCGGTGTAGCGGGGGGGGGAGATACGCAGTATTTT; J: TRBJ2-3; V: TRBV29-1; size: NA; D: TRBD2
CDR3: CATSTGTGSYGYTF; DNA: TGTGCCACCAGCACCGGGACAGGGAGCTATGGCTACACCTTC; J: TRBJ1-2; V: TRBV15; size: few; D: TRBD1
CDR3: CASNESGQVYSPLHF; DNA: TGTGCCAGCAATGAATCGGGACAGGTCTATTCACCCCTCCACTTT; J: TRBJ1-6; V: TRBV2; size: NA; D: TRBD1
CDR3: CASSSTPGGGDTQYF; DNA: TGCGCCAGCAGCTCAACCCCCGGGGGAGGAGATACGCAGTATTTT; J: TRBJ2-3; V: TRBV5-1; size: NA; D: NA
CDR3: CAWSKGVNGKLLF; DNA: TGTGCCTGGAGTAAAGGGGTTAATGGGAAACTGCTTTTT; J: TRBJ1-4; V: TRBV30; size: once; D: NA
CDR3: CASSQDRVWGAFF; DNA: TGTGCCAGCAGCCAAGACAGGGTTTGGGGGGCTTTCTTT; J: TRBJ1-1; V: TRBV7-9; size: NA; D: TRBD1
CDR3: CASSVSGTTEETQYF; DNA: TGTGCCAGCAGTGTCTCCGGGACAACAGAAGAGACCCAGTACTTC; J: TRBJ2-5; V: TRBV6-1; size: NA; D: NA
CDR3: CASSLRVSETQYF; DNA: TGTGCCAGCAGCTTAAGGGTATCGGAGACCCAGTACTTC; J: TRBJ2-5; V: TRBV5-6; size: NA; D: NA
CDR3: CASSPLAVTDTQYF; DNA: TGTGCCAGCTCACCACTAGCCGTCACAGATACGCAGTATTTT; J: TRBJ2-3; V: TRBV18; size: NA; D: NA
CDR3: CASSLVADNYEQYF; DNA: TGTGCCAGCAGCTTGGTGGCTGATAACTACGAGCAGTACTTC; J: TRBJ2-7; V: TRBV5-4; size: NA; D: NA
CDR3: CASSPRATTHGTGYEKLFF; DNA: TGTGCCAGCTCGCCAAGGGCGACAACTCACGGGACAGGGTATGAAAAACTGTTTTTT; J: TRBJ1-4; V: TRBV18; size: few; D: TRBD1
CDR3: CASSPTGGNQPQHF; DNA: TGTGCCAGCAGCCCCACGGGCGGCAATCAGCCCCAGCATTTT; J: TRBJ1-5; V: TRBV2; size: NA; D: NA
CDR3: CAWSVTDEAFF; DNA: TGTGCCTGGAGTGTAACAGATGAAGCTTTCTTT; J: TRBJ1-1; V: TRBV30; size: NA; D: NA